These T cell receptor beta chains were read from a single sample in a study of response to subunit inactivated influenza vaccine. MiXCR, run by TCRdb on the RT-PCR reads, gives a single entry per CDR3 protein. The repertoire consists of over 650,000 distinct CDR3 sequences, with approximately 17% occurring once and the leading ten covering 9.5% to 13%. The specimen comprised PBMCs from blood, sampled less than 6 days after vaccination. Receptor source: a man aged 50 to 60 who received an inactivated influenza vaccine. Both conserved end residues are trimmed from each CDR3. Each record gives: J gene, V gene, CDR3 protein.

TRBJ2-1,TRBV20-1,SATGRVGNEQF
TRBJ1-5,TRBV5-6,ASSRQGYGNQPQH
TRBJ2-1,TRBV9,ASILGGGSSYNEQF
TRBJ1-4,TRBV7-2,ASSSSGGLLF
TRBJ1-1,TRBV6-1,ASSEADRGRTEAF
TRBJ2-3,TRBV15,ATSSFKSSTDTQY
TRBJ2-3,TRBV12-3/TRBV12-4,ASSLDPGPSTDTQY
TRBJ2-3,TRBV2,ASSGRNTDTQY
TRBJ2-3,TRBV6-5,ASSYSSGGSTDTQY
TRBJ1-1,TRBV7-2,ASSLRQGLATEAF
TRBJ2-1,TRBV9,ASSVEQASGNEQF
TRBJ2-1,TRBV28,ASSLTASWTSPINEQF
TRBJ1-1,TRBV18,ASSPRWGGVMNTEAF
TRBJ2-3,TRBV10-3,AISEGGGIGTDTQY
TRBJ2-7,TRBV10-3,AIRDPGLAGS
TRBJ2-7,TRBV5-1,ASSIGASGTYEQY
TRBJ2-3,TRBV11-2,ASSLELAVTTDTQY
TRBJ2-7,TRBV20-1,SASGDRRLAGGRLSEQY
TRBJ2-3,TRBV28,ASSLERSNTDTQY
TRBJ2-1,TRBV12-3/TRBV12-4,ATRLAGGPDEQF
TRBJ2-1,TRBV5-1,ASSLAVGTYSEQF
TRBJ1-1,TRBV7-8,ASSPGTARMGTEAF
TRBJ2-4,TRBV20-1,SALISQGAPNIQY
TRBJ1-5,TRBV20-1,SARDDIQPQH
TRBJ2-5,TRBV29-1,SVAGQHQETQY
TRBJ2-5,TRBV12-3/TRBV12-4,ASGSGSVPQETQY
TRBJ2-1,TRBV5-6,ASSLVGTEYYNEQF
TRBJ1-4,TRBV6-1,ASSRDRERTNEKLF
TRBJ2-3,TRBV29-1,SVVTAGLSTDTQY
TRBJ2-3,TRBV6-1,ASRPEGGIWNTQY
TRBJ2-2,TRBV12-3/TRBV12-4,ASSLIGLSGELF
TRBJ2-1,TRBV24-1,ATSDHVSGVSYNEQF
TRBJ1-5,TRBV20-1,SARATAGNQPQH
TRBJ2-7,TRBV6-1,ASSGTGLHEQY
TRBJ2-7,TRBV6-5,ASSYGDRTWKYEQY
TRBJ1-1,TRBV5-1,ASNPTGALNTEAF
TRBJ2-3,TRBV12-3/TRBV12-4,ASNLGGGGDTQY
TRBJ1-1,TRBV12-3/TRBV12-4,ASSLVMGTEAF
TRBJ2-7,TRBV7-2,ASSFRGEQY
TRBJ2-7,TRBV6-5,ASSYSPTGTGGYEQY
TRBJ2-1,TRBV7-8,ASRLSGGVYEQF
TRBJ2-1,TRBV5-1,ASSLSGGENEQF
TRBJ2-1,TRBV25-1,ATISGGSYNEQF
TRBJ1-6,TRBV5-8,ASSRRTGINSPLH
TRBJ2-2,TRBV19,ASRHPGQGNTGELF
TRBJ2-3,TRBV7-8,ASSWEGAGTDTQY
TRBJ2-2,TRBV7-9,ASSLEGHIGELF
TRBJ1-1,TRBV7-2,ASSLDGMEAF
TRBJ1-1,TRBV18,ASSPSGQAIEAF
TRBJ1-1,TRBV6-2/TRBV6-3,ASSYHNRGGNTEAF
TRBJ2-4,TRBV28,ATTKREYGKAKNIQY
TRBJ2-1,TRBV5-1,ASSKTSGPYNEQF
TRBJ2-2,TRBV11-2,ASSLASLVLGTGELF
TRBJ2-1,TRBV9,ASSPLAGDPNEQF
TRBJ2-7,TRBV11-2,ASSPEGFGEQY
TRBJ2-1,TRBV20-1,SASPTRIYEQF
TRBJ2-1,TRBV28,ASSFGFHNEQF
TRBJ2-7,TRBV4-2,ASSQVDTGGSYEQY
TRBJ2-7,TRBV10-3,DISEPGLAGYYEQY